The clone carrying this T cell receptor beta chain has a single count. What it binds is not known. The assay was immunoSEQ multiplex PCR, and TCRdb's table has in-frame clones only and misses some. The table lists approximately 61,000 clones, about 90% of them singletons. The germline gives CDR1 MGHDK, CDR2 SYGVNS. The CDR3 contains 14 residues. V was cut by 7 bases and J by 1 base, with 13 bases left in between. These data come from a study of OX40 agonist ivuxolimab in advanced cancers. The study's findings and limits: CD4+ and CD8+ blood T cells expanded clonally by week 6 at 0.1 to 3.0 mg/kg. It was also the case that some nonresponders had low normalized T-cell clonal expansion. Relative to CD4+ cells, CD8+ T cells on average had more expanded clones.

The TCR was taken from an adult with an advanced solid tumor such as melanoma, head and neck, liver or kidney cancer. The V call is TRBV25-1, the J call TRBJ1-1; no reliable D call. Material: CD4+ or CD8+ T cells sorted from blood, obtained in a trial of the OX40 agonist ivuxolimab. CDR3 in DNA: TGTGCCAGCATACCTTTGGGTCCGAACACTGAAGCTTTCTTT. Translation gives CASIPLGPNTEAFF.